These 3 T cell receptor beta chains were all obtained from the same sample, sequenced in a study of blood T cell repertoires in COVID-19. TCRdb's table, derived via immunoSEQ multiplex PCR, lists solely in-frame clones and lacks some. The table lists some 100,000 clones, 91% of them singletons. What was sequenced was peripheral blood. These receptors all come from a man in his fifties with acute or convalescent COVID-19.

This clone was observed once. The rearrangement joins TRBV6-1 to TRBJ1-2; D is possibly TRBD1 (6 bases). Per the germline V gene, CDR1 is MNHNS and CDR2 is SASEGT. V lost 4 bases, J lost 4 bases, and 25 bases lay in between. This CDR3 is 18 amino acids long. CDR3 sequence reads: CASSAMRGGATIAYGYTF. CDR3 DNA sequence: TGTGCCAGCAGTGCAATGAGGGGGGGGGCGACAATCGCCTATGGCTACACCTTC.

This chain joins TRBV19 and TRBJ2-7; 7 bases align to TRBD1. Germline CDR1 LNHDA, CDR2 SQIVND (reference sequence). The V segment lost 9 bases and the J segment 4 bases; nucleotides outside the gene matches: 9. The CDR3 sequence is 13 residues long. The CDR3 DNA reads as TGTGCCAGCGGGACAGAAAACCCTTACGAGCAGTACTTC. Translation: CASGTENPYEQYF.

The chain recombines TRBV11-2 with TRBJ1-1; no reliable D call. The V gene lost 5 bases and the J gene lost 5 bases, with 9 bases spanning the gap. CDR1 and CDR2 (germline): SGHAT, FQNNGV. CDR3 length: 12 residues. CDR3 DNA: TGTGCCAGCAGCGCCGGTTGGACTGAAGCTTTCTTT. As protein: CASSAGWTEAFF.